The T cell receptor beta chain described here comes from a study of T cells in Graves' hyperthyroidism and ophthalmopathy. The overall study: Staff took peripheral blood when the initial diagnosis was made, before any treatment began.

Patients having uncontrolled infection, another autoimmune disease, pregnancy or lactation were not included. Clinicians diagnosed patients from clinical symptoms, serum thyroxine and TRAb, thyroid ultrasound and orbital computed tomography. This blood was taken when hyperthyroidism was first diagnosed, before any ophthalmopathy symptoms existed. Trimming removed 6 bases at V and 0 bases at J, with 12 bases between. This CDR3 is 15 amino acids long. RNA transcripts gave rise to amplified TCR beta CDR3 regions. The study used the HTBI primer set for a first-round RT-PCR of the TCR CDR3. TCRdb re-called the multiplex PCR reads through MiXCR, storing one row per CDR3 protein. The repertoire has some 380,000 distinct CDR3 sequences, about 13% of them found once; the top ten carry less than 25%. About this clonotype itself: It may be a read error: a sequence one base away is much more abundant.

This rearrangement joins TRBV12-3 or TRBV12-4 to TRBJ1-5; D is perhaps TRBD1 (5 bases). This clonotype was sampled from a man under 40 with Graves' hyperthyroidism that later progressed to Graves' ophthalmopathy. Sequences were obtained from blood. Here the CDR3 reads CASRQTAHSNQPQHF. DNA for the CDR3: TGTGCCAGCAGACAGACAGCCCATAGCAATCAGCCCCAGCATTTT.